The rows below give T cell receptor beta chains drawn from one sample of a study of blood T cell repertoires in COVID-19. Sequencing used immunoSEQ multiplex PCR; TCRdb keeps in-frame clones, though not all of them. Among under 75,000 clones listed, roughly 89% were seen once. The sequenced sample was peripheral blood. These receptors all stem from a man aged 25-40 years with acute or convalescent COVID-19. The CDR3 runs from the conserved cysteine through the conserved F or W. D genes are given only for firm matches. Some rows have no size entry. The others give once, few or many, or a class for an expanded clone.

D	V	size	J	DNA	CDR3
.	TRBV30	.	TRBJ2-5	TGTGCCTGGAGTGTACCGGCGGGGACCCAGTACTTC	CAWSVPAGTQYF
.	TRBV2	.	TRBJ2-2	TGTGCCAGCAGTGACTGGGAGACCGGGGAGCTGTTTTTT	CASSDWETGELFF
.	TRBV7-8	.	TRBJ1-6	TGTGCCAGCAGCTTAGTAAGGCAGGGTTGGAGCACCTATAATTCACCCCTCCACTTT	CASSLVRQGWSTYNSPLHF
.	TRBV27	.	TRBJ1-1	TGTGCCAGCAGTGACACAGGGTACACTGAAGCTTTCTTT	CASSDTGYTEAFF
.	TRBV30	once	TRBJ1-1	TGTGCCTGGGCCTGGGGAGGGACTTCTGAAGCTTTCTTT	CAWAWGGTSEAFF
.	TRBV3-1/TRBV3-2	.	TRBJ1-6	TGTGCCAGCAGACATTGGAAAGGCAGGCCGAATTCACCCCTCCACTTT	CASRHWKGRPNSPLHF
.	TRBV3-1/TRBV3-2	.	TRBJ2-7	TGTGCCAGCAGCCAGACTTCTCAAAACTCCTACGAGCAGTACTTC	CASSQTSQNSYEQYF
.	TRBV3-1/TRBV3-2	.	TRBJ1-2	TGTGCCAGCAGCCAAGATTCGGGGAACTATGGCTACACCTTC	CASSQDSGNYGYTF
TRBD1	TRBV11-2	.	TRBJ1-1	TGTGCCAGCAGCCCGAGTTCCGGACAGGGAAACACTGAAGCTTTCTTT	CASSPSSGQGNTEAFF
TRBD2	TRBV28	.	TRBJ2-1	TGTGCCAGCAGTCCGGGACTAGCGGGAGTAAATGAGCAGTTCTTC	CASSPGLAGVNEQFF
TRBD2	TRBV7-2	.	TRBJ2-5	TGTGCCAGCAGCCCTAACCCGCGGGGGGGCGGTAGGGAGACCCAGTACTTC	CASSPNPRGGGRETQYF
.	TRBV11-2	.	TRBJ2-3	TGTGCCAGCAGCTCAGGGGTCCCGGATACGCAGTATTTT	CASSSGVPDTQYF
TRBD1	TRBV19	.	TRBJ1-6	TGTGCCACAAGCCAGGGGGCAAATTCACCCCTCCACTTT	CATSQGANSPLHF
.	TRBV12-3/TRBV12-4	.	TRBJ1-2	TGTGCCATACGGCCCGACAGATCAGGGGGCTACACCTTC	CAIRPDRSGGYTF
.	TRBV21-1	few	TRBJ1-2	TGTGCCAGCAGCAACTATTTACTGGGGGGAGTGGGCTACACCTTC	CASSNYLLGGVGYTF
.	TRBV2	.	TRBJ1-2	TGTGCCAGCAGTGAGATCCGGGAAAACTATGGCTACACCTTC	CASSEIRENYGYTF